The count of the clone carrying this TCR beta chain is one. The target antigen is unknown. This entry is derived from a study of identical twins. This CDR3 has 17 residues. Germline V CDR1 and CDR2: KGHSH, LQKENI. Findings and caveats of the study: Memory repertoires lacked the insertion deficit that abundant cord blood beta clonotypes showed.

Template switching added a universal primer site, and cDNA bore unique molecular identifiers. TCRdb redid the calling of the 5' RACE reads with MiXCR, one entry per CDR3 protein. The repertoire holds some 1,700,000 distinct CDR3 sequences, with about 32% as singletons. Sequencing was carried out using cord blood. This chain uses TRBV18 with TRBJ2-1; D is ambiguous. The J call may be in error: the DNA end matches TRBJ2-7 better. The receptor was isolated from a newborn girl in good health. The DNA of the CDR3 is TGTGCCAGCTCACCCAGAGCCACTCCGAGCTCCTACAATGAGCAGTACTTC. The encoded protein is CASSPRATPSSYNEQYF.